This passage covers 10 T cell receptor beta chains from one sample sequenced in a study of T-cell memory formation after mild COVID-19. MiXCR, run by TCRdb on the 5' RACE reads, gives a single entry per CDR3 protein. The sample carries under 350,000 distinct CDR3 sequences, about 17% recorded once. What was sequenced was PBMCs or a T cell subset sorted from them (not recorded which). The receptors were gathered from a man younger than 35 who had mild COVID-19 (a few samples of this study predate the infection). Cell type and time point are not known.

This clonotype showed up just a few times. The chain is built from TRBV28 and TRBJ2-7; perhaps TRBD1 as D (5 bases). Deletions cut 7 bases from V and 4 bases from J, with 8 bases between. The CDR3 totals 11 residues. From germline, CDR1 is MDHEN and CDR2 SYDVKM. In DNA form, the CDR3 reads TGTGCCAGCACCGCAGGGTACGAGCAGTACGTC. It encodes CASTAGYEQYV.

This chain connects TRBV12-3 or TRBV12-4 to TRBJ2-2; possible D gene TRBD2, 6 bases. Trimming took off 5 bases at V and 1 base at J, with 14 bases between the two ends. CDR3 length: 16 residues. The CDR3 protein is CASSLWGDLNTGELFF. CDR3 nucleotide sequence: TGTGCCAGCAGTCTATGGGGGGACCTGAACACCGGGGAGCTGTTTTTT.

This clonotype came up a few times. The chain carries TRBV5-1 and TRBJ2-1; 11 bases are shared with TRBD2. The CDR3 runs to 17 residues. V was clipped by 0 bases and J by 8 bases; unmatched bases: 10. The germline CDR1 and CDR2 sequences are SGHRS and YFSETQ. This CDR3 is CASSLEGLAGGPDEQFF. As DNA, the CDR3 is TGCGCCAGCAGCTTGGAGGGTCTAGCGGGGGGCCCGGATGAGCAGTTCTTC.

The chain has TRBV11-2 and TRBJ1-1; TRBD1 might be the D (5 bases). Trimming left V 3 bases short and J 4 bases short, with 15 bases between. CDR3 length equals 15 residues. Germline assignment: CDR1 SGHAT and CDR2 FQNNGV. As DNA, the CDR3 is TGTGCCAGCAGCTTCAATGTCAGGGAGGGCACTGAAGCTTTCTTT. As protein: CASSFNVREGTEAFF.

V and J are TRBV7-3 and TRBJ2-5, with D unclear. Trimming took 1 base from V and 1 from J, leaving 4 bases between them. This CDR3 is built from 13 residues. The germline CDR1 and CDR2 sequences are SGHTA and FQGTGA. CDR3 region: CASSLNLQETQYF. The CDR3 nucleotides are TGTGCCAGCAGCTTAAACCTCCAAGAGACCCAGTACTTC.

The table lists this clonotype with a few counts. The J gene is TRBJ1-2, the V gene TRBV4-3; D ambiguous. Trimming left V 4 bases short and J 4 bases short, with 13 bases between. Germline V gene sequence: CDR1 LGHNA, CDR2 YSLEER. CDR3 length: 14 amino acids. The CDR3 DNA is TGCGCCAGCAGCCCTACTAAGCCATCCTATGGCTACACCTTC. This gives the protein CASSPTKPSYGYTF.

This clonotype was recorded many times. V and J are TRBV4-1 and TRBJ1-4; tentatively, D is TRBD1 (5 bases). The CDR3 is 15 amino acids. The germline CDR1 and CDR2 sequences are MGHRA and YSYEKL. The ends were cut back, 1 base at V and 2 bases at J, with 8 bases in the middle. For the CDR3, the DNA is TGCGCCAGCAGCCAAGTTGGGACGACTAATGAAAAACTGTTTTTT. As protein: CASSQVGTTNEKLFF.

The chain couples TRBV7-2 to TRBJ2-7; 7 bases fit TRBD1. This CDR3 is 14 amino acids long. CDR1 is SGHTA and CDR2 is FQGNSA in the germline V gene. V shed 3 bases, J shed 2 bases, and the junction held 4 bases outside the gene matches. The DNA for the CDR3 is TGTGCCAGCAGCTTCCAAGGGACAGCCTACGAGCAGTACTTC. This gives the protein CASSFQGTAYEQYF.

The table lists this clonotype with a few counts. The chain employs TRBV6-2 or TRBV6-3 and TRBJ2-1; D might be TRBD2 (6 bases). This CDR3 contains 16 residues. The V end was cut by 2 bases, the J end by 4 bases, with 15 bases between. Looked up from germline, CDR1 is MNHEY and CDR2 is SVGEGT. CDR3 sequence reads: CASSYRPHAGYNEQFF. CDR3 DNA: TGTGCCAGCAGTTACCGGCCCCATGCGGGATACAATGAGCAGTTCTTC.

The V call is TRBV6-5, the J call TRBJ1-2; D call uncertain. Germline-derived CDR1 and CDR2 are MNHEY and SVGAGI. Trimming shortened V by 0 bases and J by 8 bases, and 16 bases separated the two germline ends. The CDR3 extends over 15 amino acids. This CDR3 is CASSYSSHPGMGYTF. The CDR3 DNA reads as TGTGCCAGCAGTTACTCGTCCCATCCTGGGATGGGCTACACCTTC.